The T cell receptor (beta chain) described here comes from a study of beta chain features in type 1 diabetes. This CDR3 has 13 amino acids. The V gene's germline CDR1 is SGHAT and CDR2 FQNNGV. V lost 3 bases and J lost 8, with 11 bases in between. A few counts support this clone. What it recognizes is unknown. It was via CD45RO/CCR7/CD25/CD127/CD95/CD27 that CD4+ naive, central memory, regulatory and stem cell-like memory cells were sorted. The study reverse transcribed the entire isolated RNA, so it sequenced expressed TCRB transcripts. Repertoires were generated with immunoSEQ multiplex PCR, while TCRdb's copy carries only in-frame clones and drops some. The data contain about 48,000 clones, roughly 39% of them singletons. The study's findings and limits: Moderately but significantly shorter TCRB CDR3s were found in Type 1 diabetes patients in all four CD4+ subsets. Insertions were fewer and deletions more numerous at VDJ junctions in type 1 diabetes patients.

The sequenced sample was Tregs from blood. The receptor's source is a man aged 25-40 years with type 1 diabetes. V is TRBV11-2 and J is TRBJ2-1; D gene uncertain. The CDR3 here is CASSFNGYYEQFF. CDR3 DNA: TGTGCCAGCAGCTTTAACGGTTATTATGAGCAGTTCTTC.